These T cell receptor beta chains were read from a single sample in a study of T-cell reconstitution after alpha-beta-depleted transplantation in children. Each CDR3 protein gets one entry after TCRdb re-called the PCR reads with MiXCR. This sample has about 540,000 distinct CDR3 sequences, with about 18% found just once. The sequencing used PBMCs from the stem cell graft donor, collected from the stem cell graft. The receptors shown here come from a human donor who donated a stem cell graft to a child with acute lymphoblastic leukemia. The CDR3 runs from the conserved cysteine through the conserved F or W. The D gene is left open where the match is weak. The size entry is marked missing in some rows and otherwise reads once, few, many or a size class.

j_gene | d_gene | v_gene | len | abundance | CDR3nt | CDR3aa
TRBJ2-7 | TRBD2 | TRBV10-3 | 17 | few | TGTGCCATCAGGGCTAAGACTAGCGGGAGGCCCTACTACGAGCAGTACTTC | CAIRAKTSGRPYYEQYF
TRBJ2-5 | . | TRBV19 | 13 | many | TGTGCCAGTAGTATCGGTGGGCAAGAGACCCAGTACTTC | CASSIGGQETQYF
TRBJ1-2 | . | TRBV6-4 | 14 | few | TGTGCCAGCAGTGAGACGGGCCTCGCATATGGCTACACCTTC | CASSETGLAYGYTF
TRBJ2-7 | TRBD2 | TRBV6-1 | 17 | few | TGTGCCAGCAGCTCCTGGCGGGAGCGGGAGTCCCCCTACGAGCAGTACTTC | CASSSWRERESPYEQYF
TRBJ2-1 | TRBD2 | TRBV20-1 | 14 | . | TGCAGTGCTAGAGACGTGAGCGGGAGATATGAGCAGTTCTTC | CSARDVSGRYEQFF
TRBJ2-7 | . | TRBV20-1 | 11 | . | TGCAGTGCTTGGACCGCCTACGAGCAGTACTTC | CSAWTAYEQYF
TRBJ2-2 | TRBD1 | TRBV4-1 | 18 | few | TGCGCCAGCAGCCAAGCGGGACAGGGTATAACGAACACCGGGGAGCTGTTTTTT | CASSQAGQGITNTGELFF
TRBJ2-7 | . | TRBV9 | 12 | many | TGTGCCAGCAGCGCAGGGAGCTACGAGCAGTACTTC | CASSAGSYEQYF
TRBJ2-3 | . | TRBV12-3/TRBV12-4 | 15 | few | TGTGCCAGCAGACTAGGGGGCGGGAGAACAGATACGCAGTATTTT | CASRLGGGRTDTQYF
TRBJ1-1 | . | TRBV5-1 | 15 | few | TGCGCCAGCAGCTCGGCGGGAGGAGCTAACACTGAAGCTTTCTTT | CASSSAGGANTEAFF
TRBJ2-1 | TRBD2 | TRBV4-1 | 14 | few | TGCGCCAGCAGCCCGGGACTAACCCCCAGTGAGCAGTTCTTC | CASSPGLTPSEQFF
TRBJ2-7 | TRBD1 | TRBV5-1 | 13 | many | TGCGCCAGCAGCTCCGGGACAGTTCACGAGCAGTACTTC | CASSSGTVHEQYF
TRBJ1-2 | . | TRBV12-3/TRBV12-4 | 15 | . | TGTGCCAGCAGTTTAGCTATGACGGTAAACTATGGCTACACCTTC | CASSLAMTVNYGYTF
TRBJ2-7 | . | TRBV7-9 | 16 | few | TGTGCCAGCAGCTTAGTGGCTGGCCCCTTTTCCTACGAGCAGTACTTC | CASSLVAGPFSYEQYF
TRBJ2-7 | . | TRBV10-3 | 16 | . | TGTGCCATCAGTGACTACGACAGGGAGGCCACCTACGAGCAGTACTTC | CAISDYDREATYEQYF
TRBJ2-7 | TRBD2 | TRBV29-1 | 16 | few | TGCAGCGTTGAAGGTTTGCAACTAGCGGGGCCCTACGAGCAGTACTTC | CSVEGLQLAGPYEQYF
TRBJ1-2 | . | TRBV4-1 | 12 | few | TGCGCCAGCAGCCAAGATGACTATGGCTACACCTTC | CASSQDDYGYTF
TRBJ2-1 | . | TRBV10-3 | 14 | many | TGTGCCATCCGCCCATCGGTAGGGAGCAATGAGCAGTTCTTC | CAIRPSVGSNEQFF
TRBJ1-1 | . | TRBV12-3/TRBV12-4 | 13 | . | TGTGCCAGCAGTTTGGGCAGGTCCACTGAAGCTTTCTTT | CASSLGRSTEAFF
TRBJ1-1 | . | TRBV2 | 17 | . | TGTGCCAGCAGCCCGAACCCCTTCGTACAGGGAAGGACTGAAGCTTTCTTT | CASSPNPFVQGRTEAFF
TRBJ2-2 | . | TRBV6-1 | 14 | few | TGTGCCAGCAGCAGACTGAGCTCGTTGCTGGAGCTGTTTTTT | CASSRLSSLLELFF
TRBJ2-7 | TRBD2 | TRBV28 | 15 | . | TGTGCCAGCAGTTCTAGCGGGAGGGCCAGGTACGAGCAGTACTTC | CASSSSGRARYEQYF
TRBJ2-5 | TRBD1 | TRBV7-2 | 16 | few | TGTGCCAGCAGCCCCCAGAGACAGGGGTTTTCAAAGACCCAGTACTTC | CASSPQRQGFSKTQYF
TRBJ2-1 | . | TRBV29-1 | 19 | . | TGCAGCGTTGAAGCCCCCCTGGGTAGCACGGTCCGCCCTTACAATGAGCAGTTCTTC | CSVEAPLGSTVRPYNEQFF
TRBJ2-7 | . | TRBV29-1 | 12 | . | TGCAGCGCTGTCGGACAAGACTACGAGCAGTACTTC | CSAVGQDYEQYF
TRBJ2-7 | . | TRBV29-1 | 11 | . | TGCAGCGTTAGGACACTCTACGAGCAGTACTTC | CSVRTLYEQYF
TRBJ2-7 | TRBD2 | TRBV5-1 | 15 | few | TGCGCCAGCAGCTCCGGACTAGCGTACTCCTACGAGCAGTACTTC | CASSSGLAYSYEQYF
TRBJ2-7 | TRBD1 | TRBV3-1 | 14 | few | TGTGCCAGCACCCCGACAGGGGGCACCCACGAGCAGTACTTC | CASTPTGGTHEQYF
TRBJ1-4 | . | TRBV28 | 14 | few | TGTGCCAGCAGACTTGTCGTCAGCAATGAAAAACTGTTTTTT | CASRLVVSNEKLFF
TRBJ2-4 | . | TRBV12-3/TRBV12-4 | 18 | . | TGTGCCAGCAGTTTAGAAGGGACGGGTCTGGGGGCCAAAAACATTCAGTACTTC | CASSLEGTGLGAKNIQYF
TRBJ2-1 | . | TRBV12-3/TRBV12-4 | 15 | many | TGTGCCAGCAACCTCGGCGGCCGTACCCTCAAGGGGCAGTTCTTC | CASNLGGRTLKGQFF
TRBJ2-7 | . | TRBV3-1 | 14 | few | TGTGCCAGCAGCCCACAGGAGCCTACCTACGAGCAGTACTTC | CASSPQEPTYEQYF
TRBJ2-1 | TRBD1 | TRBV9 | 15 | few | TGTGCCAGCAGCCAGGGGGGGACAGGGTACAATGAGCAGTTCTTC | CASSQGGTGYNEQFF